The present T cell receptor (beta chain) was sequenced within a study of T cell responses to AZD1222 COVID-19 vaccine (dated by TCRdb to the early 2020s). About the study as a whole: AZD1222 recipients given second doses at about 4 weeks or at about 12 weeks were pooled, since spike-specific TCR depth and breadth were not found to differ between the two schedules. TCR sequencing was performed for roughly 250 trial participants, of whom around 200 were given two doses of AZD1222 and some 26 were given two doses of MenACWY control vaccine. Trial participants were enrolled by age into 18-55, 56-69 and 70-plus year subgroups, with around 150, 28 and 57 TCR-sequenced participants respectively. Overall results and qualifications from the work: CD4 TCRs associated with the vaccine covered the entire spike protein, and the dominant responses were in regions 160-218 and 743-854. Conclusions about previously exposed vaccinees are limited, since just five to seven AZD1222 recipients were seropositive for SARS-CoV-2 at baseline. Because no samples from the day 14 peak response were available, repertoires could be characterized only after the peak T cell response. Participants were mostly white British, with more females than males. The authors suggested clonal diversity may have been underestimated. After two AZD1222 doses, both the breadth and the depth of spike-specific TCRs were significantly higher than at day 0 and than in MenACWY recipients. Reportedly, close to half of the unique spike-specific TCRs recognized epitopes lying outside the regions that are mutated in the B.1.351 and B.1.1.7 variants. The 56-69-year group was small, and its depth increase did not reach significance, likely because of low power.

On this clone: Its antigen specificity is not known. No much larger clonotype is one base removed from it; base qualities were not supplied.

The CDR3 regions of human TCRbeta chains were analyzed by immunosequencing. The authors' analysis ran thus. Repertoire TCRs were checked for matches against a reference library of SARS-CoV-2-specific TCRs that had been generated using the MIRA antigen-specificity platform. Breadth was defined as the fraction of unique TCRs that were SARS-CoV-2-associated, and depth was defined as the fraction of total T cells that were SARS-CoV-2-associated. Each spike-specific TCR was assigned to its reactive spike region and to a CD4 or CD8 class using the MIRA data. Log10-transformed breadth and depth values were compared by one-way ANOVA with Sidak's multiple comparisons tests. The table comes from immuneACCESS by way of TCRdb, which keeps in-frame sequences with V and J called. Part of the clones is missing from these tables; in studies checked, under half for an unresolved V gene and the rest for unknown reasons. V and J calls and clone size are those listed in that table; D and trimming were worked out from the DNA. Here the sample has about 140,000 clones; just over 85% occur a single time. The leading ten clones occupy approximately 3.4% of the sample.

The meaning of the sample's time point label: baseline before first vaccination. The vaccinee samples were drawn from two UK trials, COV001 and COV002, one of which was a single-blind randomized controlled phase 2/3 trial testing AZD1222 (ChAdOx1 nCoV-19) in healthy adults. Trial participant PBMC samples were collected at day 0 and day 28 after the second dose for TCRbeta chain sequencing. V lost 3 bases and J lost 3 bases, and the count of bases not matched to a germline gene is 11. The CDR3 runs 16 amino acids, cysteine and phenylalanine included. Kept here is only the CDR3 DNA, which spans 48 bases and is read in frame from base 1. CDR1 and CDR2 are read off the germline V gene (reference sequence) as SGHNT and YYREEE.

The receptor comes from an adult in good health. This sequence uses TRBV5-4 and TRBJ2-5; 7 bases in the middle match TRBD1. Sequencing used peripheral blood, obtained on day 0 of AZD1222 vaccination. The CDR3 reads CASSSIAGQAEETQYF. The nucleotide sequence reads TGTGCCAGCAGCTCAATCGCCGGACAGGCGGAAGAGACCCAGTACTTC.